These 13 T cell receptor beta chains originate from one sample sequenced in a study of chemoradiotherapy in HPV16-positive cancers. Data came from immunoSEQ multiplex PCR; TCRdb stores just in-frame clones and leaves some out. This table holds about 10,000 clones, roughly 70% found once. The specimen was taken from a patient who underwent chemoradiotherapy. All receptors derive from a human donor with HPV-associated anogenital cancer.

V gene TRBV7-2 combines with J gene TRBJ1-2; TRBD1 is a possible D gene (5 bases). This CDR3 spans 13 amino acids. Trimming pared 3 bases from V and 8 bases from J, leaving 13 bases between. CDR1 is SGHTA, CDR2 FQGNSA, per germline. CDR3 region: CASSFGGTSGYTF. The CDR3 DNA reads TGTGCCAGCAGCTTCGGGGGAACGAGCGGCTACACCTTC.

This chain connects TRBV19 to TRBJ1-1; D might be TRBD1 (5 bases). This CDR3 comprises 14 residues. V gave up 4 bases and J gave up 9 bases, with 18 bases separating them. Germline lookup yields CDR1 LNHDA and CDR2 SQIVND (reference sequence). DNA for the CDR3: TGTGCCAGTAGTACCACCCGTGGGGGGGTGAAAGCTTTCTTT. Its protein product is CASSTTRGGVKAFF.

J is TRBJ1-2 and V is TRBV30; the D gene is possibly TRBD1 (5 bases). CDR3 length: 13 amino acids. The V gene lost 3 bases and the J gene lost 6 bases, with 14 bases spanning the gap. The germline gives CDR1 GTSNPN, CDR2 SVGIG (reference sequence). The CDR3 DNA sequence: TGTGCCTGGAGGGGAGGACCGGGACATGGCTACACCTTC. This gives the protein CAWRGGPGHGYTF.

The CDR3 bases are TGTGCCAGCAAGAGCGGGGGGGCGGCAGAGACCCAGTACTTC. Encoded protein: CASKSGGAAETQYF. V is TRBV2 and J is TRBJ2-5; 10 bases match TRBD2. With V trimmed by 7 bases and J by 4 bases, 6 bases remained unmatched. This CDR3 comprises 14 residues. Germline CDR1 is SNHLY and CDR2 is FYNNEI.

In its sample, this clone was seen once. The rearrangement links TRBV7-9 to TRBJ2-2; D uncertain. This CDR3 is 15 amino acids long. V lost 2 bases and J 0 bases, leaving 7 bases between the germline ends. Germline V gives CDR1 SEHNR, CDR2 FQNEAQ (reference sequence). The CDR3 loop is CASSLSHANTGELFF. CDR3 nucleotide sequence: TGTGCCAGCAGCTTAAGCCACGCGAACACCGGGGAGCTGTTTTTT.

The V and J genes are TRBV19 and TRBJ2-2; 7 nucleotides align to TRBD1. The V gene's germline CDR1 is LNHDA and CDR2 SQIVND (reference sequence). This CDR3 is 14 amino acids long. The V segment lost 8 bases and the J segment 0 bases; nucleotides outside the gene matches: 3. CDR3 DNA sequence: TGTGCCAGTTGGACAGGCACGAACACCGGGGAGCTGTTTTTT. Amino acid sequence: CASWTGTNTGELFF.

This clone was recorded once. The V call is TRBV5-6, the J call TRBJ1-4, with 7 bases that match TRBD1. Trimming removed 0 bases from V and 0 bases from J; junction bases left unmatched: 5. Germline CDR1 SGHDT, CDR2 YYEEEE. CDR3 length equals 17 residues. DNA for the CDR3: TGTGCCAGCAGCTTGGGACAGGGAACGGCAACTAATGAAAAACTGTTTTTT. Its protein product is CASSLGQGTATNEKLFF.

A few counts support this clone. This chain uses TRBV6-6 with TRBJ1-2, with 8 positions matching TRBD1. This CDR3 comprises 14 residues. Trimming cost V 7 bases and J 10 bases; bases outside gene matches: 14. Germline CDR1 MNHNY, CDR2 SVGAGI (reference sequence). CDR3 DNA: TGTGCCAGCACCCCGGACAGGGCGGTGCTAGTCTACACCTTC. Translation gives CASTPDRAVLVYTF.

This clone was seen only a few times. The chain is built from TRBV7-9 and TRBJ1-1; no clear D. This CDR3 is built from 13 residues. The V end lost 1 base, the J end lost 10 bases, and 13 bases lay between the germline ends. Germline loops: CDR1 SEHNR, CDR2 FQNEAQ (reference sequence). CDR3 nucleotides: TGTGCCAGCAGCTTAGACACAGCCCAAGCAGCTTTCTTT. It translates to CASSLDTAQAAFF.

The rearrangement uses TRBV18 and TRBJ1-1, with unresolved D. CDR1 and CDR2 from the germline V gene are KGHSH and LQKENI. The length of the CDR3 is 15 residues. V lost 6 bases, J lost 4 bases, and 18 bases lay in between. CDR3: CASSQNTVGTTEAFF. CDR3 DNA sequence: TGTGCCAGCTCGCAGAATACAGTGGGTACCACTGAAGCTTTCTTT.

The V gene is TRBV7-2, the J gene TRBJ2-7, with D possibly TRBD1 on 6 matching bases. Germline V gene data show CDR1 as SGHTA and CDR2 as FQGNSA. The CDR3 totals 14 residues. Trimming shortened V by 1 base and J by 3 bases, and 10 bases separated the two germline ends. CDR3 in DNA: TGTGCCAGCAGCTTAGGGACAGCCATCTACGAGCAGTACTTC. Translated, it gives CASSLGTAIYEQYF.

The V and J genes are TRBV19 and TRBJ1-4, with 7 bases identical to TRBD1. From germline, CDR1 is LNHDA and CDR2 SQIVND (reference sequence). The CDR3 has 14 residues. Trimming at V came to 10 bases and at J to 3 bases, leaving 8 bases not matched to a gene. The CDR3 DNA reads TGTGCCACCAGGGCGGGACAGTCTAATGAAAAACTGTTTTTT. It is translated as CATRAGQSNEKLFF.

The chain joins TRBV6-5 to TRBJ2-1; unclear D gene. CDR1 MNHEY and CDR2 SVGAGI come from the germline V gene. The V end lost 5 bases, the J end lost 8 bases, and 13 bases lay between the germline ends. The CDR3 totals 13 residues. CDR3 amino acids: CASSHTTPHEQFF. The CDR3 nucleotides are TGTGCCAGCAGTCACACCACGCCGCATGAGCAGTTCTTC.